This entry concerns a single TCR beta chain. As yet, its antigen is unknown. V lost 5 bases and J 4 bases, leaving 17 bases between the germline ends. Looked up from germline, CDR1 is SGHAT and CDR2 is FQNNGV. The CDR3 runs 15 residues. The sample originates from a study of identifying expanded T cells in peripheral blood. Study-wide results and limits: Clone count variance between approximately two-week samples rose with total template count. Over approximately two and four weeks, about 15 and 19 clones changed, versus around 1.2 between replicates.

No infections or other immune events were documented during collection. The data were produced by immunoSEQ multiplex PCR, yet TCRdb's version contains in-frame clones alone and is incomplete. This sample has around 66,000 clones, with around 87% found just once. The sequence derives from a person aged 18 to 75 in good health. V is TRBV11-2 and J is TRBJ2-5, with D maybe TRBD1 (6 bases). The specimen sequenced was blood. The CDR3, as DNA: TGTGCCAGCAGCCGACAGGTATATCAGTCAGAGACCCAGTACTTC. It is translated as CASSRQVYQSETQYF.